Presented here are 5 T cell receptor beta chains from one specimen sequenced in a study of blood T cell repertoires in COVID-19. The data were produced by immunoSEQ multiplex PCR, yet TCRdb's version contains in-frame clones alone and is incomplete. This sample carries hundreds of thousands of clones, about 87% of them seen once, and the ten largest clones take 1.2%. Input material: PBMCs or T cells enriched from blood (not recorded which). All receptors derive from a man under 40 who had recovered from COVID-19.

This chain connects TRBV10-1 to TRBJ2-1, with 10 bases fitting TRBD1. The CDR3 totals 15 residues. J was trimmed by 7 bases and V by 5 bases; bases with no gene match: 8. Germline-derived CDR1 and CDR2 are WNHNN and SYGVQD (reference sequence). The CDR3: CASSSGTGVRNEQFF. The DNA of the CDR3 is TGCGCCAGCAGTTCCGGGACAGGGGTAAGGAATGAGCAGTTCTTC.

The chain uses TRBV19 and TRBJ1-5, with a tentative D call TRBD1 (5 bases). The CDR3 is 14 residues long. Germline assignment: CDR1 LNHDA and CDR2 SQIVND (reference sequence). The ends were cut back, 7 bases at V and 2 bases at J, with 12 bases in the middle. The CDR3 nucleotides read TGTGCCAGTAACCATGGAGGGGGCAATCAGCCCCAGCATTTT. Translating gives CASNHGGGNQPQHF.

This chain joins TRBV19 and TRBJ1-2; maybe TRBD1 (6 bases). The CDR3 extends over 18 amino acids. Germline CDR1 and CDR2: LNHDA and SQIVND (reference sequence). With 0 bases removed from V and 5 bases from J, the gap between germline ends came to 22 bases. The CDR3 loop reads CASSIEPPGHISGYGYTF. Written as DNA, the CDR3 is TGTGCCAGTAGTATAGAACCCCCGGGACACATATCTGGATATGGCTACACCTTC. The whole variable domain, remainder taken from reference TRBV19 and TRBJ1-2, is DGGITQSPKYLFRKEGQNVTLSCEQNLNHDAMYWYRQDPGQGLRLIYYSQIVNDFQKGDIAEGYSVSREKKESFPLTVTSAQKNPTAFYLCASSIEPPGHISGYGYTFGSGTRLTVV.

The CDR3 nucleotides are TGTGCCAGCAGTTACTCCGTGACAGGGGAAACCGGGGAGCTGTTTTTT. The encoded protein is CASSYSVTGETGELFF. This chain joins TRBV6-6 and TRBJ2-2; TRBD1 aligns across 8 bases. J lost 5 bases, V lost 0 bases, and 5 bases had no gene match. The CDR3 is 16 amino acids. Germline V gene lookup returns CDR1 MNHNY and CDR2 SVGAGI (reference sequence).

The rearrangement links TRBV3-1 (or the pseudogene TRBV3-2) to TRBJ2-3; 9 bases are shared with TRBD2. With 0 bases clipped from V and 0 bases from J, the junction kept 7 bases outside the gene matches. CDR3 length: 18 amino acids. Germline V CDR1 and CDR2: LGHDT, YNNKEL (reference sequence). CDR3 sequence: CASSQEPRLAVSTDTQYF. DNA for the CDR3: TGTGCCAGCAGCCAAGAGCCGCGACTAGCGGTTAGCACAGATACGCAGTATTTT.